This TCR beta chain was profiled in a study of T cells after yellow fever vaccination. Findings of the study overall: Abundant bulk-derived clonotypes could contaminate FACS-sorted repertoires. The appearance of a small share of clonotypes in both CD4 and CD8 compartments was observed.

Regarding this clonotype: As yet, its antigen is unknown. Relative to the germline gene, one junction end is altered; a read error may explain this.

TCRdb recomputed calls from the 5' RACE reads with MiXCR, one row per CDR3 protein. The sample includes around 230,000 distinct CDR3 sequences, 6% to 8% of them seen just once. This receptor was identified in a young man who received the YFV17D yellow fever vaccine. The specimen was CD4+ T cells sorted from PBMCs, collected on the day of the yellow fever booster vaccination.

CDR3 residues: CAISLAKRGLAGGTDTQYF. The CDR3 DNA reads as TGTGCCATCAGTTTAGCGAAGAGGGGACTAGCGGGAGGGACAGATACGCAGTATTTT. The chain links TRBV12-3 or TRBV12-4 to TRBJ2-3, with 16 positions matching TRBD2. This CDR3 spans 19 amino acids.